This note documents a single T cell receptor (beta chain) sequence. Its antigen target is currently unknown. It has no much larger one-base neighbor in the sample; base qualities were not kept. TCRbeta CDR3 regions were amplified from genomic DNA by means of the immunoSEQ Assay, a bias-controlled multiplex PCR. On the study's bioinformatics: The number of nucleated cells in each sample was estimated from the amplification of reference gene primers within the assay. To quantify the absolute abundance of each unique TCRbeta CDR3 rearrangement, sequence reads were collapsed and filtered. Productive Simpson clonality was computed per sample as the square root of Simpson's diversity index over productive rearrangements. TCRdb's version of the immuneACCESS table is confined to in-frame rearrangements and falls short of the full clone set. An unresolved V gene accounts for under half of the shortfall where checked; the remainder is of unknown origin. V and J calls and clone size are as listed in that table; D and trimming were resolved from the DNA. Present in this sample are 150,000 or so clones, more than 65% of which were seen just once. The ten largest make up approximately 11% of the sample.

This entry is derived from a study of blood T cell repertoires in COVID-19 (TCRdb year 2020). About the study as a whole: Collaborator samples came from the United States, Italy and Spain and covered acute and convalescent phases of COVID-19. Samples were obtained from the ongoing ImmuneRACE study (first 160 participants) and from 1,000 to 1,500 subjects provided by 6 global collaborators. Where available, HLA class I and class II types were taken from metadata supplied by the sample provider and were not determined by assay-based typing. Subjects who had been exposed to COVID-19, were actively infected with it, or had recovered from it provided the deeply sampled blood TCRbeta repertoires that made up the dataset. The prospective study material was composed of cDNA or gDNA derived from T cells, B-cell-depleted T cells, or PBMCs. The sample metadata nearly always contained a de-identified subject ID, COVID-19 status, age in years and sex. The repertoires were made available in a free public database intended to serve as a resource for research on the immune response to SARS-CoV-2. What the research found in general, with its limitations: Clinical and demographic metadata were provided uncurated, with the amount varying by source and participant.

In the prospective study, participants were about 18 to 100 years old, resided in about two dozen geographic areas of the United States, and were enrolled through a virtual design. In the prospective study, participants were assigned to cohorts based on the clinical history participants reported in a screening survey and a study questionnaire. Recovered participants in ImmuneRACE Cohort 3 were defined by two consecutive negative NP/OP PCR tests, clearance by a healthcare professional, or resolution of symptoms. In the prospective study, whole blood, serum and a nasopharyngeal or oropharyngeal swab were collected from each participant by mobile phlebotomists. Prospective study participants could optionally give additional blood draws and questionnaires over an approximately 2-month period. Blood samples from the prospective study were shipped frozen or at room temperature prior to DNA extraction.

The specimen sequenced was PBMCs or T cells enriched from blood (not recorded which). The receptor comes from a man aged 45-60 years who had recovered from COVID-19.

The DNA sequence follows: TGCGCCAGCAGCTTGTGGGGAGGACAGGGCCTAACCTACGAGCAGTACTTC. This yields the protein CASSLWGGQGLTYEQYF. The V and J genes are TRBV5-1 and TRBJ2-7; 8 bases in the junction line up with TRBD1. The CDR3 starts with the cysteine, ends with the phenylalanine, and has 17 residues. Only the CDR3 DNA is retained, 51 bases long and in frame from the first base. The V end gives up 1 base and the J end 2 bases, leaving 11 bases in the junction not matched to a gene. The germline V gene supplies CDR1 SGHRS and CDR2 YFSETQ.